The 11 T cell receptor beta chains below were found in one sample sequenced in a study of T cell changes during pregnancy in multiple sclerosis. Sequenced by immunoSEQ multiplex PCR; TCRdb stores in-frame clones only, minus some. The sample carries about 38,000 clones, 80% to 95% recorded once. Material: CD4+ T cells from peripheral blood mononuclear cells, obtained after pregnancy. These receptors originate from a female donor in good health, enrolled as a control in a pregnancy study.

This clone appeared once. The chain carries TRBV10-2 and TRBJ1-2, with D unresolved. V was pared by 0 bases and J by 2 bases, with 4 bases between. The germline gives CDR1 WSHSY, CDR2 SAAADI. This CDR3 is built from 13 residues. The CDR3 loop is CASSESGNYGYTF. The CDR3 DNA sequence: TGCGCCAGCAGTGAGTCGGGCAACTATGGCTACACCTTC.

This rearrangement joins TRBV5-4 to TRBJ2-7; the D is unclear. The CDR3 covers 12 residues. The V end was cut by 4 bases, the J end by 4 bases, with 9 bases between. Germline CDR1 is SGHNT and CDR2 is YYREEE (reference sequence). The CDR3 bases are TGTGCCAGCAGCCTGGACGGGTACGAGCAGTACTTC. Translating gives CASSLDGYEQYF.

This chain uses TRBV6-1 with TRBJ2-1, with 12 bases matching TRBD2. The germline CDR1 and CDR2 sequences are MNHNS and SASEGT. With V trimmed by 8 bases and J by 6 bases, 5 bases remained unmatched. CDR3 length equals 14 residues. The CDR3 nucleotides read TGTGCCAGCCTGGGGGGACTAGCGGGCAATGAGCAGTTCTTC. Amino acids: CASLGGLAGNEQFF.

The chain recombines TRBV12-2 with TRBJ2-2; whether TRBD2, the table's D call, matches the DNA was not checked. TRBV12-2 is a pseudogene. There are 17 residues in the CDR3. The CDR3 loop reads CASRLVPGLVGTGELFF. The CDR3 DNA is TGTGCAAGTCGCTTAGTCCCGGGACTAGTAGGGACCGGGGAGCTGTTTTTT.

Only a few counts were recorded for this clone. The J gene is TRBJ1-1, the V gene TRBV30; no clear D gene. Germline CDR1 is GTSNPN and CDR2 is SVGIG (reference sequence). V was trimmed by 5 bases and J by 1 base, leaving 11 bases between them. This CDR3 has 13 residues. The CDR3 loop reads CAWERYGNTEAFF. The CDR3 nucleotides read TGTGCCTGGGAGCGTTATGGGAACACTGAAGCTTTCTTT.

V usage is TRBV27 and J usage is TRBJ1-2; D is ambiguous. The germline CDR1 and CDR2 sequences are MNHEY and SMNVEV (reference sequence). The germline V and J ends were trimmed by 0 bases and 8 bases, with 10 bases remaining between them. This CDR3 comprises 13 residues. CDR3: CASSLSGSAGYTF. CDR3 nucleotide sequence: TGTGCCAGCAGTTTATCAGGGAGCGCAGGCTACACCTTC.

The rearrangement links TRBV6-1 to TRBJ1-6, with D perhaps matching TRBD1 (6 bases). Germline V lookup: CDR1 MNHNS, CDR2 SASEGT. V was pared by 4 bases and J by 11 bases, with 12 bases between. The CDR3 has 13 residues. CDR3 residues: CASSVQGPPPLHF. The CDR3 bases are TGTGCCAGCAGTGTCCAGGGGCCGCCACCCCTCCACTTT.

The genes are TRBV18 and TRBJ2-7, with 7 bases lining up with TRBD2. CDR3 length equals 14 residues. V lost 6 bases and J lost 0; bases outside the gene matches: 5. Germline CDR1 is KGHSH and CDR2 is LQKENI. This CDR3 reads CASSPGTNSYEQYF. The CDR3 DNA reads TGTGCCAGCTCGCCCGGGACTAACTCCTACGAGCAGTACTTC. The full variable domain, with the rest looked up from reference TRBV18 and TRBJ2-7, is NAGVMQNPRHLVRRRGQEARLRCSPMKGHSHVYWYRQLPEEGLKFMVYLQKENIIDESGMPKERFSAEFPKEGPSILRIQQVVRGDSAAYFCASSPGTNSYEQYFGPGTRLTVT.

The chain links TRBV29-1 to TRBJ1-5, with 7 nucleotides matching TRBD1. The CDR3 covers 14 residues. Looked up from germline, CDR1 is SQVTM and CDR2 is ANQGSEA. Trimming took 4 bases from V and 3 from J; bases not matched to a gene: 6. For the CDR3, the DNA is TGCAGCGTTGCCACAGGGGATCCCAATCAGCCCCAGCATTTT. Protein: CSVATGDPNQPQHF.

This clone came up once. The V gene is TRBV30, the J gene TRBJ1-2; D is uncertain. This CDR3 region has 12 residues. From germline, CDR1 is GTSNPN and CDR2 SVGIG (reference sequence). V shed 1 base and J shed 8 bases, with 11 bases lying between them. The CDR3 nucleotides are TGTGCCTGGAGTGAGGCGGGTTGGGGCTACACCTTC. Translation: CAWSEAGWGYTF.

The chain combines TRBV7-8 with TRBJ2-2; 7 bases align to TRBD2. With 5 bases clipped from V and 2 bases from J, the junction kept 5 bases outside the gene matches. The germline V gene has CDR1 SGHVS and CDR2 FQNEAQ. The CDR3 length is 15 residues. In nucleotides, the CDR3 is TGTGCCAGCAGCCTACTAGCGAGTAACACCGGGGAGCTGTTTTTT. The encoded protein is CASSLLASNTGELFF.